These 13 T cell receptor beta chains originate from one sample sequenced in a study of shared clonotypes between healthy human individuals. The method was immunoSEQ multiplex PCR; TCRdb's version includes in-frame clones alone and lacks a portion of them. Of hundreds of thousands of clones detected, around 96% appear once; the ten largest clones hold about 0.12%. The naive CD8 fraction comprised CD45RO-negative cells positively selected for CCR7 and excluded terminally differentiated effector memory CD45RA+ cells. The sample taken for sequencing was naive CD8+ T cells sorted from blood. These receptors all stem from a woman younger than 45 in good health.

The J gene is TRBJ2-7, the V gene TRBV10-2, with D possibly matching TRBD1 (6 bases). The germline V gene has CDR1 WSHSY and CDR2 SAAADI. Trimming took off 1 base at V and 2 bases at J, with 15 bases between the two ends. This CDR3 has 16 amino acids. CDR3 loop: CASSEWGVGATYEQYF. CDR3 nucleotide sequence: TGCGCCAGCAGTGAGTGGGGCGTGGGGGCAACCTACGAGCAGTACTTC.

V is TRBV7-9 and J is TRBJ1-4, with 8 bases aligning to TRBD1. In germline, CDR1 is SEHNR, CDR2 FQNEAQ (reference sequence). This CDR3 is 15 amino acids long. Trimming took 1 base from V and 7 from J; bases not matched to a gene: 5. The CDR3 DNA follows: TGTGCCAGCAGCTTAGTAGACAGGGGAAGTGAAAAACTGTTTTTT. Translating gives CASSLVDRGSEKLFF.

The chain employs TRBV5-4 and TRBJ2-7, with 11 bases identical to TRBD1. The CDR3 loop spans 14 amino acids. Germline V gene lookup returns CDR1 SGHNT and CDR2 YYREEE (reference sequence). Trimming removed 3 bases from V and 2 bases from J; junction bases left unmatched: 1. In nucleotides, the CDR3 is TGTGCCAGCAGCTGGGACAGGGGGACCTACGAGCAGTACTTC. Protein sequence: CASSWDRGTYEQYF.

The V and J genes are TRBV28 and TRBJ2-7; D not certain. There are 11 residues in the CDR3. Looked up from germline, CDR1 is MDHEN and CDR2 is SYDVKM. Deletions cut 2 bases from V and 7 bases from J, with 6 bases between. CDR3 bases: TGTGCCAGCAGTTTAGCTCTGGAGCAGTACTTC. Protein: CASSLALEQYF.

The CDR3 spells CASSLGSSGMIFF. For the CDR3, the DNA is TGTGCCAGCAGCTTAGGAAGTAGCGGGATGATATTCTTC. The rearrangement joins TRBV13 to TRBJ2-1; 8 bases line up with TRBD2. The CDR3 totals 13 residues. The V gene's germline CDR1 is PRHDT and CDR2 FYEKMQ (reference sequence). V was clipped by 0 bases and J by 16 bases; unmatched bases: 8.

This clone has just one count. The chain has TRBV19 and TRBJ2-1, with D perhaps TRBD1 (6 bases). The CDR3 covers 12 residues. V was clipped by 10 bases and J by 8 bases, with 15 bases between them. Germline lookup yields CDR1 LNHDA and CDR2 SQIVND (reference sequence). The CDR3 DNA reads TGTGCCACCCGAGGACAGTCGGATGAGCAGTTCTTC. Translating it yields CATRGQSDEQFF.

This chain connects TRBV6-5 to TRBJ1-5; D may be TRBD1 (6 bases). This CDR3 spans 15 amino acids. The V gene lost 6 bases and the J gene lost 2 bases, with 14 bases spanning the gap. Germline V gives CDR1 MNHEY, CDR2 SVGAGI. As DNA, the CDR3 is TGTGCCAGCAGCCCCGGGGGCTCGGGCAATCAGCCCCAGCATTTT. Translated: CASSPGGSGNQPQHF.

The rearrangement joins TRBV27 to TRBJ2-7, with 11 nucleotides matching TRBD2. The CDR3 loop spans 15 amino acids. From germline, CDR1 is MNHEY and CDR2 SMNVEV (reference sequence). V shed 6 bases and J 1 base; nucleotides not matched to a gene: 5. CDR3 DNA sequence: TGTGCCAGCAGGGCCGGGACTAGCGGTTCCTACGAGCAGTACTTC. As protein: CASRAGTSGSYEQYF.

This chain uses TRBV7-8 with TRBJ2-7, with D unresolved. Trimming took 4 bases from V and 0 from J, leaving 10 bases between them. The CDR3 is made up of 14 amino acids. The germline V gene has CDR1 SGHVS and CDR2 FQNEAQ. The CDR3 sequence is CASSYDTGSYEQYF. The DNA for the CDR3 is TGTGCCAGCAGCTACGACACCGGCTCCTACGAGCAGTACTTC.

DNA for the CDR3: TGCAGCGTTGGAACAGGAGAAGCTTTCTTT. This encodes CSVGTGEAFF. This chain uses TRBV29-1 with TRBJ1-1; TRBD1 is a possible D gene (5 bases). The CDR3 contains 10 residues. V lost 4 bases, J lost 8 bases, and 8 bases lay in between. Germline V gives CDR1 SQVTM, CDR2 ANQGSEA.

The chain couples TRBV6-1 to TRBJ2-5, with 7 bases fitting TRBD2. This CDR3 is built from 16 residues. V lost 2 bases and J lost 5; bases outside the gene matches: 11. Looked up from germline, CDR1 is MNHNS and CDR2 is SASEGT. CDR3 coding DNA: TGTGCCAGCAGTGAACTCGACCGCGGGAGATGGGAGACCCAGTACTTC. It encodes CASSELDRGRWETQYF.

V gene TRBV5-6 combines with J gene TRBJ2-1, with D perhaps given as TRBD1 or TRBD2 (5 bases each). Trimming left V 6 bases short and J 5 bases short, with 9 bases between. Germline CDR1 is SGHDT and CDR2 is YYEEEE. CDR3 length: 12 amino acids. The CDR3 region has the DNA TGTGCCAGCATGGGACGGCACAATGAGCAGTTCTTC. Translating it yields CASMGRHNEQFF.

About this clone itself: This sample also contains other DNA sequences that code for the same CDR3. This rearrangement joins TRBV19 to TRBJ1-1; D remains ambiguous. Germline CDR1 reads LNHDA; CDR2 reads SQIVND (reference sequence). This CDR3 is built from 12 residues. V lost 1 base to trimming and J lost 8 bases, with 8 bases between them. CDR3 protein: CASSIGATEAFF. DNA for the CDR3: TGTGCCAGTAGTATAGGCGCGACCGAAGCTTTCTTT. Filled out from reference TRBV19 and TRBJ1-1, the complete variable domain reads DGGITQSPKYLFRKEGQNVTLSCEQNLNHDAMYWYRQDPGQGLRLIYYSQIVNDFQKGDIAEGYSVSREKKESFPLTVTSAQKNPTAFYLCASSIGATEAFFGQGTRLTVV.